These 16 T cell receptor beta chains share one sample of origin, sequenced in a study of CD8 T cells in Susac syndrome. RNA, at about 0.45 to 1 ug, was reverse transcribed with random hexamers. TCRdb used MiXCR to reprocess the immunoSEQ multiplex PCR reads, holding one entry per CDR3 protein. Of about 19,000 distinct CDR3 sequences listed, 95% are singletons. Input material: CD8+ T cells from PBMCs. The receptors stem from a human donor in good health.

The rearrangement links TRBV6-5 to TRBJ2-7, with a possible D match to TRBD2 (6 bases). There are 15 residues in the CDR3. V was trimmed by 6 bases and J by 6 bases, leaving 21 bases between them. In germline, CDR1 is MNHEY, CDR2 SVGAGI. The CDR3 DNA is TGTGCCAGCAGCCCCCCCGCGGGACCTCGGGGCGAGCAGTACTTC. This codes for CASSPPAGPRGEQYF.

This clonotype has only one observation. CDR3 loop: CASSFIGGVNTGELFF. The CDR3 region has the DNA TGTGCCAGCAGTTTTATCGGGGGGGTCAACACCGGGGAGCTGTTTTTT. The genes are TRBV27 and TRBJ2-2; 8 bases line up with TRBD2. The CDR3 length is 16 residues. The germline CDR1 and CDR2 sequences are MNHEY and SMNVEV (reference sequence). With 3 bases clipped from V and 2 bases from J, the junction kept 5 bases outside the gene matches.

The chain carries TRBV12-3 or TRBV12-4 and TRBJ2-4; weak D call: TRBD2 (5 bases). The CDR3 length is 13 residues. V lost 4 bases, J lost 3 bases, and 7 bases lay in between. The CDR3 DNA sequence: TGTGCCAGCAGTTCCGGGAACAAAAACATTCAGTACTTC. It is translated as CASSSGNKNIQYF.

The rearrangement joins TRBV19 to TRBJ1-4, with 7 positions matching TRBD1. Per germline, CDR1 LNHDA and CDR2 SQIVND (reference sequence). The CDR3 is 16 amino acids. The V and J ends lost 4 bases and 5 bases, in that order; junction bases with no gene match: 10. In nucleotides, the CDR3 is TGTGCCAGTAGTAGCAACCCGACAGGGTCCAATGAAAAACTGTTTTTT. Amino acid sequence: CASSSNPTGSNEKLFF. Full variable domain (rest looked up from reference TRBV19 and TRBJ1-4): DGGITQSPKYLFRKEGQNVTLSCEQNLNHDAMYWYRQDPGQGLRLIYYSQIVNDFQKGDIAEGYSVSREKKESFPLTVTSAQKNPTAFYLCASSSNPTGSNEKLFFGSGTQLSVL.

This clonotype was recorded only once. The V gene is TRBV4-1, the J gene TRBJ1-1; the match to TRBD1 covers 8 bases. Germline V gene sequence: CDR1 MGHRA, CDR2 YSYEKL. V shed 3 bases, J shed 6 bases, and the junction held 12 bases outside the gene matches. This CDR3 comprises 16 residues. The CDR3 loop reads CASSHLQAQGVSEAFF. DNA of the CDR3: TGCGCCAGCAGCCACCTCCAGGCACAGGGGGTCTCTGAAGCTTTCTTT.

The chain employs TRBV28 and TRBJ1-5; 7 positions match TRBD1. CDR1 is MDHEN and CDR2 is SYDVKM in the germline V gene. CDR3 length equals 19 residues. The V segment lost 4 bases and the J segment 2 bases; nucleotides outside the gene matches: 17. CDR3 sequence: CASSSVEGAASLGNQPQHF. CDR3 DNA sequence: TGTGCCAGCAGTTCGGTCGAGGGGGCCGCTTCTTTAGGCAATCAGCCCCAGCATTTT. The whole variable domain, remainder taken from reference TRBV28 and TRBJ1-5, is DVKVTQSSRYLVKRTGEKVFLECVQDMDHENMFWYRQDPGLGLRLIYFSYDVKMKEKGDIPEGYSVSREKKERFSLILESASTNQTSMYLCASSSVEGAASLGNQPQHFGDGTRLSIL.

The chain has TRBV7-2 and TRBJ1-5; no clear D. CDR3 length: 15 amino acids. V was pared by 1 base and J by 2 bases, with 9 bases between. CDR1 SGHTA and CDR2 FQGNSA come from the germline V gene. This chain's CDR3 is CASSLDWGGNQPQHF. CDR3 bases: TGTGCCAGCAGCTTAGATTGGGGTGGCAATCAGCCCCAGCATTTT. The whole variable domain, filled in from reference TRBV7-2 and TRBJ1-5, reads GAGVSQSPSNKVTEKGKDVELRCDPISGHTALYWYRQSLGQGLEFLIYFQGNSAPDKSGLPSDRFSAERTGGSVSTLTIQRTQQEDSAVYLCASSLDWGGNQPQHFGDGTRLSIL.

V usage is TRBV12-3 or TRBV12-4 and J usage is TRBJ2-2; TRBD2 matches at 7 bases. J lost 4 bases, V lost 6 bases, and 11 bases had no gene match. The CDR3 runs 16 residues. CDR3 protein: CASSPMPSGSTGELFF. The CDR3 nucleotides are TGTGCCAGCAGCCCAATGCCTAGCGGCTCCACCGGGGAGCTGTTTTTT.

The rearrangement links TRBV29-1 to TRBJ1-1; TRBD1 might be the D (5 bases). CDR3 length: 14 residues. With 6 bases removed from V and 6 bases from J, the gap between germline ends came to 20 bases. Per germline, CDR1 SQVTM and CDR2 ANQGSEA. The CDR3 DNA reads as TGCAGCGTCAAACTCTCCGGGACTTTAGCTGAAGCTTTCTTT. Amino acid sequence: CSVKLSGTLAEAFF. The whole variable domain, filled in from reference TRBV29-1 and TRBJ1-1, reads SAVISQKPSRDICQRGTSLTIQCQVDSQVTMMFWYRQQPGQSLTLIATANQGSEATYESGFVIDKFPISRPNLTFSTLTVSNMSPEDSSIYLCSVKLSGTLAEAFFGQGTRLTVV.

The rearrangement uses TRBV30 and TRBJ2-1; D remains ambiguous. V lost 0 bases, J lost 0 bases, and 15 bases lay in between. Germline CDR1 GTSNPN, CDR2 SVGIG (reference sequence). CDR3 length: 17 amino acids. CDR3 DNA: TGTGCCTGGAGTGTCTCCGTGGGGTTGCTCTCCTACAATGAGCAGTTCTTC. Amino acid sequence: CAWSVSVGLLSYNEQFF. The full variable domain, with the rest looked up from reference TRBV30 and TRBJ2-1, is SQTIHQWPATLVQPVGSPLSLECTVEGTSNPNLYWYRQAAGRGLQLLFYSVGIGQISSEVPQNLSASRPQDRQFILSSKKLLLSDSGFYLCAWSVSVGLLSYNEQFFGPGTRLTVL.

The count of this clonotype is one. The CDR3, as DNA: TGTGCCAAGACAAAGGGGTCCCACAATGAGCAGTTCTTC. Protein product: CAKTKGSHNEQFF. V is TRBV5-3 and J is TRBJ2-1, with D maybe TRBD1 (5 bases). TRBV5-3 has ORF status, its function being uncertain. Trimming took off 9 bases at V and 5 bases at J, with 15 bases between the two ends. The CDR3 spans 13 residues.

The chain joins TRBV9 to TRBJ2-7; a possible D gene is TRBD2 (5 bases). Trimming left V 0 bases short and J 7 bases short, with 14 bases between. This CDR3 is built from 14 residues. The germline CDR1 and CDR2 sequences are SGDLS and YYNGEE. The CDR3, as DNA: TGTGCCAGCAGCGTAGGGGTACGCCCGGGGGAGCAGTACTTC. Its protein product is CASSVGVRPGEQYF.

A single count supports this clonotype. CDR3 nucleotides: TGTGCCAGCAGTCGGGACCCCGGACAGGTTGGCAATGAGCAGTTCTTC. Translated, it gives CASSRDPGQVGNEQFF. V usage is TRBV28 and J usage is TRBJ2-1; TRBD1 matches 7 bases. V shed 5 bases, J shed 6 bases, and the junction held 13 bases outside the gene matches. Germline V gives CDR1 MDHEN, CDR2 SYDVKM. There are 16 residues in the CDR3.

CDR3 nucleotide sequence: TGTGCCAGCAGCCCGGGACTCAAAGACCGTAATGAGCAGTTCTTC. It yields the protein CASSPGLKDRNEQFF. The chain combines TRBV28 with TRBJ2-1, with D perhaps TRBD2 (6 bases). V was trimmed by 6 bases and J by 7 bases, leaving 19 bases between them. The germline V gene has CDR1 MDHEN and CDR2 SYDVKM. The CDR3 spans 15 residues.

This clonotype was seen a single time. J is TRBJ1-3 and V is TRBV21-1; the listed D gene, TRBD1, was not tested against the DNA. TRBV21-1 is assigned pseudogene status. The CDR3 runs to 18 residues. In DNA, the CDR3 is TGTGCCAGCAGCAAGGATGGACAGGGCCATATTCCTGGAAACACCATATATTTT. It is translated as CASSKDGQGHIPGNTIYF.

This rearrangement joins TRBV7-9 to TRBJ2-3, with D possibly matching TRBD2 (5 bases). This CDR3 spans 15 amino acids. Trimming took off 5 bases at V and 0 bases at J, with 12 bases between the two ends. The germline gives CDR1 SEHNR, CDR2 FQNEAQ (reference sequence). CDR3 sequence: CASSPRGISTDTQYF. CDR3 DNA: TGTGCCAGCAGCCCACGGGGAATTAGCACAGATACGCAGTATTTT.